The T cell receptor beta chain under discussion was sequenced for a study of control samples from healthy donors and cancer patients. Germline loops: CDR1 LNHDA, CDR2 SQIVND (reference sequence). The CDR3 sequence is 18 residues long. The junction had 14 bases not matched to a gene; V was cut back by 5 bases and J by 4 bases. Clones were sequenced by immunoSEQ multiplex PCR, and TCRdb holds only the in-frame ones, with some missing. Here the sample spans about 250,000 clones, around 79% being singletons. The source is an older woman with lung cancer. The chain carries TRBV19 and TRBJ1-5; 10 bases are a match to TRBD1. Specimen: PBMCs. The chain's CDR3 is CASSWDRGLVSLNQPQHF. CDR3 nucleotide sequence: TGTGCCAGTAGTTGGGACAGGGGCTTGGTGAGTCTTAATCAGCCCCAGCATTTT.